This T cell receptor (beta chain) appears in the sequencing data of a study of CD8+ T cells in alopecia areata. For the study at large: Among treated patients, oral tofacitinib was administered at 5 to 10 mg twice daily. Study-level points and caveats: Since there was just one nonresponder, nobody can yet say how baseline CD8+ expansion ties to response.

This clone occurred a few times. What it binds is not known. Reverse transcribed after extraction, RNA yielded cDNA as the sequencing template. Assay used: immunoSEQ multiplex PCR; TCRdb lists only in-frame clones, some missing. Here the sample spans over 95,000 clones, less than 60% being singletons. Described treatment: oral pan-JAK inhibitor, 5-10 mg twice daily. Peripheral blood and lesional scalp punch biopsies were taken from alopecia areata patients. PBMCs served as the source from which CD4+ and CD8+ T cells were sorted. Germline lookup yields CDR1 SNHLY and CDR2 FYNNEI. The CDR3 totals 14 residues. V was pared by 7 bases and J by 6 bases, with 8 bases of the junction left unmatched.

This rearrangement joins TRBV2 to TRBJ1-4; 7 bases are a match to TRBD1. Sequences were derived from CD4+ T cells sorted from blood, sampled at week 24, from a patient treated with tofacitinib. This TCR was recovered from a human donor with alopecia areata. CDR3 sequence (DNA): TGTGCCAGCAAGGGGGCAGGGTGGGATGAAAAACTGTTTTTT. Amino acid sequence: CASKGAGWDEKLFF.